This passage covers 24 T cell receptor beta chains from one sample sequenced in a study of molecular identifiers for immune sequencing clone quantification. TCRdb passed the PCR reads through MiXCR, listing each CDR3 protein once. Here the sample spans about 39,000 distinct CDR3 sequences, 18% being singletons. The sample taken for sequencing was naive CD8+ T cells from blood, with Jurkat cell RNA spiked in. As to subset: FACS-sorted CD8+CD4-CCR7+CD45RA+ naive T cells. The receptors were gathered from a human donor in good health. Some libraries in this study had Jurkat cell RNA spiked in.

V gene TRBV7-8 combines with J gene TRBJ2-1; D remains ambiguous. This CDR3 contains 12 residues. Germline V gene sequence: CDR1 SGHVS, CDR2 FQNEAQ. The V end lost 3 bases, the J end lost 8 bases, and 8 bases lay between the germline ends. For the CDR3, the DNA is TGTGCCAGCAGCTTTTGGGGTGATGAGCAGTTCTTC. It is translated as CASSFWGDEQFF.

As to this clonotype: Germline is not matched at one junction end, which may reflect a read error. The V and J genes are TRBV28 and TRBJ2-1; D remains unclear. This CDR3 is built from 13 residues. Germline CDR1 MDHEN, CDR2 SYDVKM. CDR3 residues: CASRPGPYNEQLF. CDR3 in DNA: TGTGCCAGCAGACCGGGCCCCTACAATGAGCAGCTCTTC.

The sample holds one count of this clonotype. It may be a read error: a sequence one base away is much more abundant. The CDR3 does not close with the conserved phenylalanine or tryptophan, likely indicating a read error. The chain carries TRBV7-9 and TRBJ2-5; 7 bases align to TRBD1. The CDR3 runs 15 residues. V was pared by 6 bases and J by 4 bases, with 11 bases of the junction left unmatched. Germline-derived CDR1 and CDR2 are SEHNR and FQNEAQ (reference sequence). The CDR3 region has the DNA TGTGCCAGCAGAACCAACAGGGGCGCCAGAGAGACCCAGTACCTC. This sequence encodes CASRTNRGARETQYL.

This clonotype was detected only a few times. The rearrangement joins TRBV7-9 to TRBJ2-1, with 9 bases matching TRBD2. Trimming took 1 base from V and 6 from J; bases not matched to a gene: 4. The CDR3 loop spans 15 amino acids. Germline V lookup: CDR1 SEHNR, CDR2 FQNEAQ (reference sequence). The CDR3 sequence: CASSLVLAGINEQFF. The CDR3 DNA follows: TGTGCCAGCAGCTTAGTTCTAGCGGGAATCAATGAGCAGTTCTTC.

This clonotype was counted only a few times. The chain uses TRBV5-1 and TRBJ2-6; D is undetermined. CDR3 size: 14 residues. CDR1 is SGHRS, CDR2 YFSETQ, per germline. Between the trimmed V and J ends, which lost 5 bases and 2 bases, there was a span of 8 bases. In DNA, the CDR3 is TGCGCCAGCAGAAGCGAACCTGGGGCCAACGTCCTGACTTTC. Amino acids: CASRSEPGANVLTF. Together with reference TRBV5-1 and TRBJ2-6, the CDR3 gives the full variable domain: KAGVTQTPRYLIKTRGQQVTLSCSPISGHRSVSWYQQTPGQGLQFLFEYFSETQRNKGNFPGRFSGRQFSNSRSEMNVSTLELGDSALYLCASRSEPGANVLTFGAGSRLTVL.

Notes on this clonotype: The CDR3 ends on some other residue instead of the conserved phenylalanine or tryptophan, so this is likely a read error. The chain couples TRBV7-6 to TRBJ2-7, with 7 bases identical to TRBD2. V was clipped by 5 bases and J by 5 bases; unmatched bases: 3. This CDR3 comprises 12 residues. Germline V lookup: CDR1 SGHVS, CDR2 FNYEAQ. The CDR3 here is CASSPAGHEQYS. The CDR3 DNA follows: TGTGCCAGCAGCCCAGCGGGGCACGAGCAGTACTCC.

The V gene is TRBV9, the J gene TRBJ2-2; D is perhaps TRBD1 or TRBD2 (5 bases each). In germline, CDR1 is SGDLS, CDR2 YYNGEE. The CDR3 runs 13 residues. Trimming cost V 7 bases and J 0 bases, with 7 bases left between them. This chain's CDR3 is CASRDANTGELFF. CDR3 in DNA: TGTGCCAGCCGGGACGCGAACACCGGGGAGCTGTTTTTT. Variable domain in full (rest from reference TRBV9 and TRBJ2-2): DSGVTQTPKHLITATGQRVTLRCSPRSGDLSVYWYQQSLDQGLQFLIQYYNGEERAKGNILERFSAQQFPDLHSELNLSSLELGDSALYFCASRDANTGELFFGEGSRLTVL.

This clonotype was recorded at least ten times. This chain uses TRBV4-3 with TRBJ2-1, with 11 positions matching TRBD1. This CDR3 region has 14 residues. J gave up 9 bases and V 4 bases, and 5 bases lay outside the gene matches. Germline V lookup: CDR1 LGHNA, CDR2 YSLEER. DNA of the CDR3: TGCGCCAGCAGCCCCGGGACAGGGGGGGGTGAGCAGTTCTTC. It translates to CASSPGTGGGEQFF.

This clonotype was recorded many times. The chain recombines TRBV20-1 with TRBJ1-3, with 7 bases matching TRBD1. J lost 1 base, V lost 1 base, and 10 bases had no gene match. Germline V CDR1 and CDR2: DFQATT, SNEGSKA (reference sequence). This CDR3 is built from 17 residues. Written as DNA, the CDR3 is TGCAGTGCTAGAGGGGGGACAGCCGAACCTTCTGGAAACACCATATATTTT. This encodes CSARGGTAEPSGNTIYF.

This clonotype showed up just once. Mismatch with germline at one junction end may stem from a read error. The chain is built from TRBV3-1 and TRBJ1-1; D is undetermined. Germline V gene data show CDR1 as LGHDT and CDR2 as YNNKEL (reference sequence). The CDR3 loop spans 15 amino acids. The CDR3 DNA follows: TGTGCCTGCAGCCAATCTCCAGCCATGAACACTGAAGCTTTCTTT. Protein product: CACSQSPAMNTEAFF.

This clonotype occurred many times. The CDR3: CASSVGLNGQPQHF. For the CDR3, the DNA is TGTGCCAGCAGCGTAGGTCTTAACGGGCAGCCCCAGCATTTT. The rearrangement joins TRBV9 to TRBJ1-5; D call uncertain. With 0 bases removed from V and 7 bases from J, the gap between germline ends came to 11 bases. The CDR3 runs to 14 residues. Germline values: CDR1 SGDLS, CDR2 YYNGEE.

In its sample, this clonotype was seen a few times. J is TRBJ2-1 and V is TRBV14, with TRBD2 identical over 10 bases. Germline values: CDR1 SGHDN, CDR2 FVKESK. The V and J ends lost 5 bases and 0 bases, in that order; junction bases with no gene match: 7. This CDR3 region has 17 residues. This chain's CDR3 is CASSFTSGNPSYNEQFF. CDR3 sequence (DNA): TGTGCCAGCAGCTTTACTAGCGGGAACCCCTCCTACAATGAGCAGTTCTTC.

This clonotype was observed many times. The J gene is TRBJ2-1, the V gene TRBV18; maybe TRBD2 (5 bases). This CDR3 region has 15 residues. V was pared by 0 bases and J by 2 bases, with 8 bases between. The germline V gene has CDR1 KGHSH and CDR2 LQKENI. CDR3 region: CASSPPASPYNEQFF. The CDR3 nucleotides read TGTGCCAGCTCACCACCGGCTAGCCCCTACAATGAGCAGTTCTTC. Using reference TRBV18 and TRBJ2-1 for the parts outside the CDR3, the full variable domain is NAGVMQNPRHLVRRRGQEARLRCSPMKGHSHVYWYRQLPEEGLKFMVYLQKENIIDESGMPKERFSAEFPKEGPSILRIQQVVRGDSAAYFCASSPPASPYNEQFFGPGTRLTVL.

This clonotype showed up many times. The chain has TRBV18 and TRBJ2-2; D is unresolved. Trimming pared 1 base from V and 0 bases from J, leaving 12 bases between. The CDR3 runs 17 residues. Looked up from germline, CDR1 is KGHSH and CDR2 is LQKENI. CDR3 sequence (DNA): TGTGCCAGCTCACCACTGCGCGATACCTCGAACACCGGGGAGCTGTTTTTT. This translates into CASSPLRDTSNTGELFF.

Points on this clonotype: A much larger clone lies one base from this, so it may be a read error. The chain carries TRBV13 and TRBJ1-2; D possibly corresponds to TRBD1 (5 bases). There are 17 residues in the CDR3. CDR1 is PRHDT, CDR2 FYEKMQ, per germline (reference sequence). DNA of the CDR3: TGTACCAGCAGCTCCCCCACCCGACAGCCTACTAACTATGGCTACACCTTC. It translates to CTSSSPTRQPTNYGYTF.

This clonotype was seen a handful of times. The chain couples TRBV12-3 or TRBV12-4 to TRBJ1-2; a weak D match, TRBD1 (6 bases). This CDR3 has 16 amino acids. Trimming removed 5 bases from V and 4 bases from J, with 20 bases in between. The CDR3, as DNA: TGTGCCAGCAGTACAGGGCTCTTTGACCCCCCCTATGGCTACACCTTC. This encodes CASSTGLFDPPYGYTF.

This clonotype has just a few counts. The rearrangement uses TRBV28 and TRBJ2-1, with D hard to call. CDR3 length: 12 residues. V was clipped by 3 bases and J by 6 bases, with 6 bases between them. The V gene's germline CDR1 is MDHEN and CDR2 SYDVKM. The CDR3 coding sequence is TGTGCCAGCAGTTTTCGACGCAATGAGCAGTTCTTC. It yields the protein CASSFRRNEQFF.

Details on this clonotype: One base away lies a much larger clone, so this may be a sequencing read error. The V and J genes are TRBV4-3 and TRBJ2-7, with D tentatively TRBD2 (5 bases). Germline V gene data show CDR1 as LGHNA and CDR2 as YSLEER. V was pared by 3 bases and J by 2 bases, with 14 bases between. The CDR3 contains 15 residues. The DNA of the CDR3 is TGCGCCAGCAGCCAGCAAACTAGTGCGGCCTACGAGCAGTACTTC. It encodes CASSQQTSAAYEQYF.

This clonotype was observed at least ten times. The rearrangement joins TRBV4-2 to TRBJ2-7; TRBD2 matches 9 bases. Germline lookup yields CDR1 LGHNA and CDR2 YNFKEQ. The CDR3 extends over 16 amino acids. V gave up 2 bases and J gave up 3 bases; unmatched junction bases: 8. CDR3 in DNA: TGTGCCAGCAGCCAACGTCGAGCGGGAGGTCTCTACGAGCAGTACTTC. It is translated as CASSQRRAGGLYEQYF.

In this sample, this clonotype turned up many times. The chain has TRBV2 and TRBJ1-1, with TRBD1 as a possible D gene (5 bases). Germline CDR1 SNHLY, CDR2 FYNNEI. The V end was cut by 8 bases, the J end by 4 bases, with 17 bases between. This CDR3 is 14 amino acids long. CDR3 coding DNA: TGTGCCAGCCCCACTGCTGGGGGGACCACTGAAGCTTTCTTT. Protein sequence: CASPTAGGTTEAFF.

This clonotype was counted a few times. The chain recombines TRBV28 with TRBJ2-5; the D gene is possibly TRBD1 (5 bases). Germline V CDR1 and CDR2: MDHEN, SYDVKM. Trimming removed 3 bases at V and 3 bases at J, with 14 bases between. The CDR3 totals 15 residues. CDR3: CASSFTLTVEETQYF. CDR3 DNA sequence: TGTGCCAGCAGTTTTACCCTGACAGTAGAAGAGACCCAGTACTTC. Supplemented by reference TRBV28 and TRBJ2-5, the full variable domain reads DVKVTQSSRYLVKRTGEKVFLECVQDMDHENMFWYRQDPGLGLRLIYFSYDVKMKEKGDIPEGYSVSREKKERFSLILESASTNQTSMYLCASSFTLTVEETQYFGPGTRLLVL.

There are a few counts of this clonotype. Possible read error: a much larger clone is one base away. The chain joins TRBV7-9 to TRBJ2-7; 8 bases are a match to TRBD1. The V segment lost 3 bases and the J segment 4 bases; nucleotides outside the gene matches: 14. There are 17 residues in the CDR3. CDR1 is SEHNR and CDR2 is FQNEAQ in the germline V gene (reference sequence). The DNA for the CDR3 is TGTGCCAGCAGCTTCCCCCCTCCGGGACAGGACACGTACGAGCAGTACTTC. Its protein is CASSFPPPGQDTYEQYF.

The rearrangement links TRBV21-1 to TRBJ1-5; the D call of TRBD1 is as the table states it, not checked on the DNA. TRBV21-1 is a known pseudogene. There are 16 residues in the CDR3. CDR3 sequence: CASSLIHRDRRRPQHF. Written as DNA, the CDR3 is TGTGCCAGCAGCCTGATACACCGGGACCGGAGGCGGCCCCAGCATTTT.

This clonotype was detected ten times or more. The chain links TRBV14 to TRBJ2-7; D not certain. With 3 bases removed from V and 4 bases from J, the gap between germline ends came to 13 bases. Germline-derived CDR1 and CDR2 are SGHDN and FVKESK. CDR3 size: 14 residues. The CDR3 DNA is TGTGCCAGCAGCCACGTCGGGTCAACTTACGAGCAGTACTTC. Its protein is CASSHVGSTYEQYF.